Only a few counts were recorded for the clone carrying this TCR beta chain. Its antigen is not identified. This sample is drawn from a study of cytomegalovirus exposure and HLA in healthy donors. Study-wide context: Around 76% of 300 to 450 genotyped donors fell in the Caucasian-associated ancestry cluster.

Germline values: CDR1 ENHRY, CDR2 SYGVKD. CDR3 length: 15 amino acids. V trimming: 2 bases; J trimming: 7 bases; junction bases outside the gene matches: 8. Study-level results: Sequences of the TCR beta chain were said to predict the HLA-A and HLA-B alleles of most subjects accurately.

PCR used 60 Vbeta primers and 13 Jbeta primers. Per the authors' pipeline: Unique TCR beta chains numbered approximately 80 million in a later analysis, with around 12 million shared. Sequencing used immunoSEQ multiplex PCR; TCRdb keeps in-frame clones, though not all of them. V, J and clone size derive from that table, while D and trimming were established from the DNA sequence. The data contain roughly 100,000 clones, 69% of them singletons. The specimen sequenced was PBMCs. The source is a man aged 30 to 45 in good health and CMV-seronegative. This chain connects TRBV10-3 to TRBJ2-1; TRBD2 aligns across 7 bases. The DNA for the CDR3 is TGTGCCATCAGTGAGGGGCGGGAGCGGGGAAATGAGCAGTTCTTC. It encodes CAISEGRERGNEQFF.